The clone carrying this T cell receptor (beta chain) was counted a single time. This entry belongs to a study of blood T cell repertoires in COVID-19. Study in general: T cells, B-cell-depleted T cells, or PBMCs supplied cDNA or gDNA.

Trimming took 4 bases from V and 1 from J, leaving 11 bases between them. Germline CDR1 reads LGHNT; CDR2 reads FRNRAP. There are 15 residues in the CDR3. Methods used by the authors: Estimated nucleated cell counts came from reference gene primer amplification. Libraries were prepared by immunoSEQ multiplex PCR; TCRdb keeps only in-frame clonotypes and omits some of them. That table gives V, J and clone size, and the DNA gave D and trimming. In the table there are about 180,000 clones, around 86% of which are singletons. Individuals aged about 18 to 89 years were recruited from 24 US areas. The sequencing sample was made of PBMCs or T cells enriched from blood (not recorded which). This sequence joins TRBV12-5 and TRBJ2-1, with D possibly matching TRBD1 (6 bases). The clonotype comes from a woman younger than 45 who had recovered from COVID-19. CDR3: CASGWGQGSYNEQFF. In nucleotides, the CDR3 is TGTGCTAGTGGTTGGGGGCAGGGTTCCTACAATGAGCAGTTCTTC.